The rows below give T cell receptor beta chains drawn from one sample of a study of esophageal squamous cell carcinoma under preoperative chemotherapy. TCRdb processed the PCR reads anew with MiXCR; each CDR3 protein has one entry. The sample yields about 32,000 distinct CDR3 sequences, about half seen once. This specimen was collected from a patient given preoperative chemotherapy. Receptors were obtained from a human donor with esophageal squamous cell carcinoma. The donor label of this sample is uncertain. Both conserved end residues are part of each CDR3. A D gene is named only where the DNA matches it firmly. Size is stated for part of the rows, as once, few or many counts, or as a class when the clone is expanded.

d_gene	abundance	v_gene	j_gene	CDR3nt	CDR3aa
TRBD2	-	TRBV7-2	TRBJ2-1	TGTGCCAGCAGCTCACGGACTAGCGGGGTTCGGGCCCAGTTCTTC	CASSSRTSGVRAQFF
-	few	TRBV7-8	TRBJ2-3	TGTGCCAGCAGCGAAACAGGGGGGGGAGACACAGATACGCAGTATTTT	CASSETGGGDTDTQYF
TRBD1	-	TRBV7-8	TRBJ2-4	TGTGCCAGCAGCCAGGACAGGGCCCTGGTGGGCAAAAACATTCAGTACTTC	CASSQDRALVGKNIQYF
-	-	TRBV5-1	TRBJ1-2	TGCGCCAGCAGCTTGGTTGGGGGATCCGGGGGCTACACCTTC	CASSLVGGSGGYTF
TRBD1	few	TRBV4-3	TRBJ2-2	TGCGCCAGCAGCCAAGATTGGGCAGGGGGCCCCGGGGAGCTGTTTTTT	CASSQDWAGGPGELFF
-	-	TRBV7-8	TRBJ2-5	-	CGSSLVGGGTDTQYF
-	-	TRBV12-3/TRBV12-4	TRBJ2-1	TGTGCCAGCAGTTTAGCCGGCCGAGGACACACCTACAATGAGCAGTTCTTC	CASSLAGRGHTYNEQFF
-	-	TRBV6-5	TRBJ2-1	TGTGCCAGCAGTTATTACTGGTCCGGTGAGCAGTTCTTC	CASSYYWSGEQFF
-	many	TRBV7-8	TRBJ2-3	TGTGCCAGCAGCTTTGCGAAGACAGATACGCAGTATTTT	CASSFAKTDTQYF
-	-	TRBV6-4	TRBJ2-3	TGTGCCAGCAGTGACTGTAGCCCAGAGACCCAGTATTTC	CASSDCSPETQYF
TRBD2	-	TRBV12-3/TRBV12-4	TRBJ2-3	TGTGCCAGCACGGGGGGGGGTAGCCGTGACCAAGATACGCAGTACTTT	CASTGGGSRDQDTQYF
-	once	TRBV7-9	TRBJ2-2	TGTGCGAGCAGCCAGCATGTGACCACAGATACGCAGTTTTTT	CASSQHVTTDTQFF
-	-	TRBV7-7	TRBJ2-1	TGTGCTAGCATCACGGGGGGCCATGAGCAGTTCTTC	CASITGGHEQFF
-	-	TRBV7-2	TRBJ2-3	TGTGCCAGCAGCCCTATACTAGCAACAGATATTCAGTATTTT	CASSPILATDIQYF
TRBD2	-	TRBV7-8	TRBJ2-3	TGTGCCAGCGGATTGCTTAGCGGGAGAGGCACAGATACGCAGTATTTT	CASGLLSGRGTDTQYF
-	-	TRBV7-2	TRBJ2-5	TGTGCCAGCAGCTTAGCGGTAGCCGGGGGGCGGGCCCAAGACACCCAGTACTTC	CASSLAVAGGRAQDTQYF
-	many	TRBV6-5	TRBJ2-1	TGTGCCAGCAGTCACATGAGCTCCTACAATGAGCAGTTCTTC	CASSHMSSYNEQFF
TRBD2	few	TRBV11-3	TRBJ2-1	TGTGCCAGCAGCCTTCGCGGGGGGGAGTACAATGAGCAGTTCTTC	CASSLRGGEYNEQFF
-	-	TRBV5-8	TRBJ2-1	TGTGCCAGCAGCTTGGGGGGGCCCGGCAGGGAGCAGTTCTTC	CASSLGGPGREQFF
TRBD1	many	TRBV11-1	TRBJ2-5	TGTGCCAGCAGCTTAGGGACAGGGTACAATGAGCAGTACTTC	CASSLGTGYNEQYF
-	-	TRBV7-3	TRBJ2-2	TGTGCCGGCAGCTTCAGCCAGGCTGTCAGCACAGGGACGCTGTTTTTT	CAGSFSQAVSTGTLFF
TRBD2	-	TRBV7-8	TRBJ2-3	TGTGCCACCGGGTTCGTCGGGGGGGGCAAAGAGACCCAGTATTTT	CATGFVGGGKETQYF
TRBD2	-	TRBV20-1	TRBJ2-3	TGCAGTGCTAGAGCTGTTAGCGGGGATACTAGCACAGATACGCAGTATTTT	CSARAVSGDTSTDTQYF
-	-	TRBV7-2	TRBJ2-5	TGTGCCGGTTGCTTAGGGCGACCCGGGGGCCGGGACAAAGACACCCAGTACTTC	CAGCLGRPGGRDKDTQYF
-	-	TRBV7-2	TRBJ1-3	TGTGCCAGCAGCTCATTCGGGGGGTCTGGAAACACCATATATTTT	CASSSFGGSGNTIYF
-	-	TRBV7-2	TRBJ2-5	TGTGCCAGCAGCCCAGATATCGGACAGAAAGCGTCCCGGCACTTC	CASSPDIGQKASRHF
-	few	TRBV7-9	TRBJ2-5	TGTGCCAGCAGCTTAGAGACAGTCTCACAGACCCAGTACTTC	CASSLETVSQTQYF
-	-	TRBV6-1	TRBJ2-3	TGTGCCAGCAGTGATCGGGGCGCTAGCCAAGATACCCAGTATTTC	CASSDRGASQDTQYF
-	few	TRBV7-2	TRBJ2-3	TGTGCCAGCAGCCTTGGGACGGCAGGTGGAGATACGCAGTATTTT	CASSLGTAGGDTQYF
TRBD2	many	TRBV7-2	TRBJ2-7	TGTGCCAGCAGCTTACTCCATCGGGAGGGCCTCTACGAGCAGTACTTC	CASSLLHREGLYEQYF
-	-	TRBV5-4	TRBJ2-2	TGTGCCAGCAGCTTGGTACAGATGGGTGTCGGGGAGCTGTTTTTT	CASSLVQMGVGELFF
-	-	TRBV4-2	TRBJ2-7	TGTGCCAGCAGCCAAGTCTCCGACAACTACGAGCAGTACTTC	CASSQVSDNYEQYF
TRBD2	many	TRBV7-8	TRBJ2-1	TGTGCCAGCACCCTAGCGGGATTATACAATGAGCAGTTCTTC	CASTLAGLYNEQFF
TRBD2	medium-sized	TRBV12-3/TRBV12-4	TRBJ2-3	TGTGCCAGCAGACTTAGCGGGGTAGATACGCAGTATTTT	CASRLSGVDTQYF
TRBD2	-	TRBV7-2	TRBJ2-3	TGTGCCAGCACCCCTTTTATTAGCGGGGGGAACACAGGGGCGCAGTATTTT	CASTPFISGGNTGAQYF
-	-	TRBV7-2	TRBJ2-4	TGTGCCAGCAGCTTAGGGGGTTCAGACACTCAGTACTTC	CASSLGGSDTQYF
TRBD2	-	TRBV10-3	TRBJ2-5	TGTGGCGGGGGGGGCGGGGGCCGTGGCCAAGAGACCCAGTACTTC	CGGGGGGRGQETQYF
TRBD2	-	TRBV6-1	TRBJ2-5	TGTGCCAGCAGGGTGGGGAGCGGGGGCGCCGGCGAAGAGACGCAGTATTTC	CASRVGSGGAGEETQYF
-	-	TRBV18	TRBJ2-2	-	CASSPHVERLRAGELFF
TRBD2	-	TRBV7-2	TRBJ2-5	TGTGCCAGCAGCAGAACTAGCGGGAGGGCCGGTGAGACCCAGTACTTC	CASSRTSGRAGETQYF
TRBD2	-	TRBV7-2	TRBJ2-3	TGTGCCAGCAGCTTCCGTGGCGGGGGGGCGATAGATACGCAGTATTTT	CASSFRGGGAIDTQYF
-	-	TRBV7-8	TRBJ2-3	TGTGCCAGCAGGGACAAGGGGGGGGGTGTCCCAGATACGCAGTATTTT	CASRDKGGGVPDTQYF
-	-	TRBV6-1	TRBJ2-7	TGTGCCAGCAAGGTTGGAAACCGTGACCTAGAGACGCAGTACTTC	CASKVGNRDLETQYF
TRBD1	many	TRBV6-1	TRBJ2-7	TGTGCCAGCAGCTCCCCCGGGACAGGGGTCTACGAGCAGTACTTC	CASSSPGTGVYEQYF
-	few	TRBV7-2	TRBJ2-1	TGTGCCAGCAGCTTAGCGCAGAGCGAGCAGTTCTTC	CASSLAQSEQFF
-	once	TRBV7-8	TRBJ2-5	TGTGCCAGCAGGGGCCTAGGGGGGGGGGCCGATGAGACGCAGTATTTC	CASRGLGGGADETQYF
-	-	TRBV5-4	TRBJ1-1	TGTGCCAGCAGCTTGGCCGACACTGAAGCTTTCTTT	CASSLADTEAFF
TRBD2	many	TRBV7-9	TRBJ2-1	TGTGCCAGCAGGGCTCTAGCGGGGGGCCACAATGAGCAGTTCTTC	CASRALAGGHNEQFF
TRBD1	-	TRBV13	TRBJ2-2	TGTGCCAGCAGATCGACAGGGGGCACCGGGGAGCTGTTTTTT	CASRSTGGTGELFF
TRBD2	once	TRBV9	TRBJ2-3	TGTGCCAGCAGCGTGGCGGGGGGGCCTGTGGATACGCAGTATTTT	CASSVAGGPVDTQYF
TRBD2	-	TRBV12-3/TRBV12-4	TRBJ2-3	TGTGCCAGCCGCGCGATGGGCGGGGGGGAGGGAGACACGCAGTACTTT	CASRAMGGGEGDTQYF
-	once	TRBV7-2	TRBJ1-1	TGTGCCAGCAGCTTATGTTATAACACTGGCTACTTCTTT	CASSLCYNTGYFF
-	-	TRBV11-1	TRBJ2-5	TGTGCCAGCAGCTTCCCGGGGCGGGGAGCCAAAAACACGCAGTACTTC	CASSFPGRGAKNTQYF
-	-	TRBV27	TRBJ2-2	TGTGCCAGCACCCCCCCAGGTAATTGGTGGTCGGACGGGGAGCTGTTTTTT	CASTPPGNWWSDGELFF
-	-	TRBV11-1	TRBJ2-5	TGTGCCAGCGGGGCGACCGGGGGGCGGAGCACAGAGACCCAGTATTTC	CASGATGGRSTETQYF
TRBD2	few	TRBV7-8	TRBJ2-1	TGTGCCAGCAGCTTAGGGGGACTAGCGGGAGAGCAGTTCTTC	CASSLGGLAGEQFF
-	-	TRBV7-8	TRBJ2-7	TGTGCCAGCACCCGGGGTGGCTGCTCAGATACGCAGTACTTC	CASTRGGCSDTQYF
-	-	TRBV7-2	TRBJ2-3	TGTGCCAGCAGCTCGGGGCTGTGGGACAAAAATACGCAGTATTTT	CASSSGLWDKNTQYF
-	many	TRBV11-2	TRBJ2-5	TGTGCCAGCAGCTTAAGGGGGATCGACCAAGAGACCCAGTACTTC	CASSLRGIDQETQYF